The clone carrying this T cell receptor beta chain was counted at least ten times. Its antigen is currently unknown. This sample was taken from a study of CD8 T cells in ankylosing spondylitis. The V gene end was trimmed by 0 bases and the J gene end by 5 bases; junction bases not matched to a gene: 5. The V gene's germline CDR1 is SGHDT and CDR2 YYEEEE. This CDR3 comprises 15 residues. Findings of the study overall: Blood of patients with ankylosing spondylitis appeared to be characterized by a TCR beta motif of several highly homologous variants. Those disease-linked clones were CD8+; they were also relatively rare in peripheral blood.

By quantitative 5'-RACE with molecular barcodes, the TCR beta libraries were made. MiXCR, run by TCRdb on the 5' RACE reads, gives a single entry per CDR3 protein. This table holds approximately 290,000 distinct CDR3 sequences, roughly 20% found once. The specimen sequenced was blood, either unsorted or a sorted T cell fraction (not recorded which). The TCR originated in a female donor with ankylosing spondylitis or in good health (not recorded which). V and J are TRBV5-6 and TRBJ1-2, with 9 bases matching TRBD1. The CDR3 reads CASSLAGQGGYGYTF. As DNA, the CDR3 is TGTGCCAGCAGCTTGGCGGGACAGGGTGGTTATGGCTACACCTTC.